This T cell receptor (beta chain) is from a study of CD8 T cells in ankylosing spondylitis. With respect to this clonotype: Its antigen is unknown.

Overall study results and limits: A TCR beta motif of under 10 highly homologous variants seemed to mark ankylosing spondylitis blood. Peripheral blood held disease-linked clones only at relatively low frequency, and these were CD8+.

TCRdb recomputed calls from the 5' RACE reads with MiXCR, one row per CDR3 protein. The data contain fewer than 500,000 distinct CDR3 sequences, around 20% of them singletons. The source of this sequence is a male donor with ankylosing spondylitis. Sequencing was done on a sample of blood, either unsorted or a sorted T cell fraction (not recorded which).

The CDR3: CSVQGAGAGELFF. Written as DNA, the CDR3 is TGCAGCGTCCAAGGGGCAGGGGCCGGGGAGCTGTTTTTT. The chain carries TRBV29-1 and TRBJ2-2, with D possibly TRBD1 on 6 matching bases. Germline V lookup: CDR1 SQVTM, CDR2 ANQGSEA. The CDR3 runs 13 residues. V lost 6 bases to trimming and J lost 6 bases, with 14 bases between them.